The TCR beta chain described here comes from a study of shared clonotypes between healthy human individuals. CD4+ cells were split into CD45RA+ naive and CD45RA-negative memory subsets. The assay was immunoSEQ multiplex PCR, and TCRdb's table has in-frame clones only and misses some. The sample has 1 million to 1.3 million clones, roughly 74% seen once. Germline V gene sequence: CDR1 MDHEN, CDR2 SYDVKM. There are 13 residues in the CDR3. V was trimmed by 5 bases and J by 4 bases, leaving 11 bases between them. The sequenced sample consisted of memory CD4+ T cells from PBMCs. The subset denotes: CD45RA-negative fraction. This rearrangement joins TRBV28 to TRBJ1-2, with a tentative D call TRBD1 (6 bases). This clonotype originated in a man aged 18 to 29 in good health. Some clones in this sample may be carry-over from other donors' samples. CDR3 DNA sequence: TGTGCCAGCAGTACAGGGATACCCTATGGCTACACCTTC. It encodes CASSTGIPYGYTF.